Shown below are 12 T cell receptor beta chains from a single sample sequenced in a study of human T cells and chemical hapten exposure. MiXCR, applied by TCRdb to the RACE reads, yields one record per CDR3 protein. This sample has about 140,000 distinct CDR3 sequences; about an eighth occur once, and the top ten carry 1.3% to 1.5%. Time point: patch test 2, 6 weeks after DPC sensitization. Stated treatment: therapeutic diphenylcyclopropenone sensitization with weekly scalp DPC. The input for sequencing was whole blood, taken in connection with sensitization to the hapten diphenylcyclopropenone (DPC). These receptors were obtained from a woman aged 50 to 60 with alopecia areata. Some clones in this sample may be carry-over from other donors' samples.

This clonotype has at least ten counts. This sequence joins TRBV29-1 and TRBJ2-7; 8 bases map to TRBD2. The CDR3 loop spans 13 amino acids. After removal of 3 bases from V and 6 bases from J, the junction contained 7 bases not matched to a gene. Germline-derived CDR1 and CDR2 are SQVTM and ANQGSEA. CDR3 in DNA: TGCAGCGTTGAGGGGACTAGAGCAACCGAGCAGTACTTC. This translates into CSVEGTRATEQYF.

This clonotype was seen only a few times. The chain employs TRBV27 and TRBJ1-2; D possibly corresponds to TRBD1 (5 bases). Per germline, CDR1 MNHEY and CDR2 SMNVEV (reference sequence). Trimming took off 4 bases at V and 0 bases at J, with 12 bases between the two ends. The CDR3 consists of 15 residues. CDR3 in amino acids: CASSSWGKSNYGYTF. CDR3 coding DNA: TGTGCCAGCAGTTCTTGGGGGAAATCTAACTATGGCTACACCTTC.

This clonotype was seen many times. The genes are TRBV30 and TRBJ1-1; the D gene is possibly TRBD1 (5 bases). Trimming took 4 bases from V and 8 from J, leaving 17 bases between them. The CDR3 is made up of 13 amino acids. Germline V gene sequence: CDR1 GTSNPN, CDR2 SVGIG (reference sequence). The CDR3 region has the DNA TGTGCCTGGACGGCGGTCGGGGCTGGGGAAGCTTTCTTT. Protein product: CAWTAVGAGEAFF. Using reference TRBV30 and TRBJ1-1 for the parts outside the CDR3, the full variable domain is SQTIHQWPATLVQPVGSPLSLECTVEGTSNPNLYWYRQAAGRGLQLLFYSVGIGQISSEVPQNLSASRPQDRQFILSSKKLLLSDSGFYLCAWTAVGAGEAFFGQGTRLTVV.

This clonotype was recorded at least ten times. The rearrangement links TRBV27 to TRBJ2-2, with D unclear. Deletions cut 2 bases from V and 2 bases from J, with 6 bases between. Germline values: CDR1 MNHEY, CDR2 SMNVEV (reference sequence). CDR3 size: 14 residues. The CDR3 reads CASSLGFNTGELFF. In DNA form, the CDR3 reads TGTGCCAGCAGTTTAGGCTTCAACACCGGGGAGCTGTTTTTT.

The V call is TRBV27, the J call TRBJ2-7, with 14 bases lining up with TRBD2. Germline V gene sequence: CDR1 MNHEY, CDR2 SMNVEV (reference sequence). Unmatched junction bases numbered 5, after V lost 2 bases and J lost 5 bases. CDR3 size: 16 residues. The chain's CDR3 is CASSLMTSGRANEQYF. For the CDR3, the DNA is TGTGCCAGCAGTTTAATGACTAGCGGGAGGGCAAACGAGCAGTACTTC.

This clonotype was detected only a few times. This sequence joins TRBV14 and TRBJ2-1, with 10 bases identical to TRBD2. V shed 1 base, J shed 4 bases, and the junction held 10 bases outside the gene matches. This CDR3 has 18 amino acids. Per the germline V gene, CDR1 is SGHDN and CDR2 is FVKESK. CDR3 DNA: TGTGCCAGCAGCCAAGCTGGGCCTAGCGGGAGATGGTACAATGAGCAGTTCTTC. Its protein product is CASSQAGPSGRWYNEQFF.

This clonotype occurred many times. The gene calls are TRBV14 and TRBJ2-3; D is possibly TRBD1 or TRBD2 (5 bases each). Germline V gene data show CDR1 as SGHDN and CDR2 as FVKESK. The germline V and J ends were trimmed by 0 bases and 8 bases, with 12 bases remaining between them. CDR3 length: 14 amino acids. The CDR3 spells CASSQERARGTQYF. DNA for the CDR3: TGTGCCAGCAGCCAAGAGAGGGCTAGGGGTACGCAGTATTTT.

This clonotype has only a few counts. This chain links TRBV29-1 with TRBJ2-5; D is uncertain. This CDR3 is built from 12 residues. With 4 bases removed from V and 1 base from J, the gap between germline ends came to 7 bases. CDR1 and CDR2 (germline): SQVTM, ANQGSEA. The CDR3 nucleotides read TGCAGCGTTGGACATAGCCAAGAGACCCAGTACTTC. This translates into CSVGHSQETQYF.

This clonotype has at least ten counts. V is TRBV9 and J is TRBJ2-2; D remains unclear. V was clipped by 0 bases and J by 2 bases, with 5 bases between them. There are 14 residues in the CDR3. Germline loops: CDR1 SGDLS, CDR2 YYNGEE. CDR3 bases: TGTGCCAGCAGCGTAGGGCCTAACACCGGGGAGCTGTTTTTT. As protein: CASSVGPNTGELFF.

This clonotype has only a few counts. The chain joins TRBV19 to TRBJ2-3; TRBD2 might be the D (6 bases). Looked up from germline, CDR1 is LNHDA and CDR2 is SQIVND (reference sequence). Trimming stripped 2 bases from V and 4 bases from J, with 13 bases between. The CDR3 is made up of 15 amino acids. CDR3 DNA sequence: TGTGCCAGTAGTATAATGGCGGGGCGGTCAGATACGCAGTATTTT. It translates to CASSIMAGRSDTQYF.

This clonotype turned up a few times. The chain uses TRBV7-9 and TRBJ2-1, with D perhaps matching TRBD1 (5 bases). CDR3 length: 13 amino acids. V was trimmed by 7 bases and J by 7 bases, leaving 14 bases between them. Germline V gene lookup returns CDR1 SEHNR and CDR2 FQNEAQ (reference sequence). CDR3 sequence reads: CASTIAQGNEQFF. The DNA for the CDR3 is TGTGCCAGCACCATAGCTCAGGGAAATGAGCAGTTCTTC.

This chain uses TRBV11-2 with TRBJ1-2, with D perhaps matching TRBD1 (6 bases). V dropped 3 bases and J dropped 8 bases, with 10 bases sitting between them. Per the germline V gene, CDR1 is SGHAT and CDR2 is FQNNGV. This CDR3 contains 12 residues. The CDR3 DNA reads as TGTGCCAGCAGCTTCGGGGGGCGCGGCTACACCTTC. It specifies CASSFGGRGYTF.